These 18 T cell receptor beta chains came from one sample sequenced in a study of T cell repertoires in cytomegalovirus infection. One entry per CDR3 protein results from TCRdb running MiXCR on the reads. The repertoire holds around 270,000 distinct CDR3 sequences, approximately 9% seen once, with about 15% in the top ten. Sequences were obtained from PBMCs. The receptors were sampled from a human donor in good health (CMV status not recorded). Some clones in this sample may be carry-over from other donors' samples.

This clonotype was counted ten times or more. The chain employs TRBV7-2 and TRBJ1-2, with D tentatively TRBD1 (5 bases). Between the trimmed V and J ends, which lost 6 bases and 1 base, there was a span of 21 bases. This CDR3 region has 17 residues. From germline, CDR1 is SGHTA and CDR2 FQGNSA. The CDR3 loop is CASSPGRGISGNYGYTF. The CDR3 region has the DNA TGTGCCAGCAGTCCCGGGAGGGGCATAAGCGGTAACTATGGCTACACCTTC.

This clonotype showed up many times. The chain is built from TRBV7-2 and TRBJ1-4; 7 nucleotides match TRBD1. The CDR3 runs to 14 residues. V lost 3 bases and J lost 7; bases outside the gene matches: 5. In germline, CDR1 is SGHTA, CDR2 FQGNSA. This CDR3 reads CASSFSAGGEKLFF. CDR3 DNA: TGTGCCAGCAGCTTTTCGGCAGGGGGTGAAAAACTGTTTTTT.

V usage is TRBV6-6 and J usage is TRBJ1-2; D is unresolved. The CDR3 extends over 15 amino acids. The V gene's germline CDR1 is MNHNY and CDR2 SVGAGI (reference sequence). With 2 bases removed from V and 4 bases from J, the gap between germline ends came to 14 bases. CDR3 DNA sequence: TGTGCCAGCAGTTACCTTCCAGGAGGCGGCTATGGCTACACCTTC. It codes for CASSYLPGGGYGYTF.

This clonotype was detected only a few times. The chain carries TRBV2 and TRBJ1-5; 7 nucleotides match TRBD1. The CDR3 contains 13 residues. Trimming took 9 bases from V and 11 from J; bases not matched to a gene: 13. The germline gives CDR1 SNHLY, CDR2 FYNNEI. DNA for the CDR3: TGTGCCAGTGGGGGACAGTCAAATACAGCCCAGCATTTT. It codes for CASGGQSNTAQHF.

The sample holds many counts of this clonotype. This sequence joins TRBV19 and TRBJ2-5; tentatively, D is TRBD2 (6 bases). V lost 3 bases, J lost 7 bases, and 9 bases lay in between. Looked up from germline, CDR1 is LNHDA and CDR2 is SQIVND (reference sequence). This CDR3 is 12 amino acids long. CDR3 residues: CASSMTRGTQYF. CDR3 coding DNA: TGTGCCAGTAGTATGACTAGGGGGACCCAGTACTTC.

This clonotype has only a few counts. This chain joins TRBV7-2 and TRBJ2-4; D not certain. CDR1 is SGHTA, CDR2 FQGNSA, per germline. Deletions cut 4 bases from V and 0 bases from J, with 13 bases between. This CDR3 region has 16 residues. Written as DNA, the CDR3 is TGTGCCAGCAGCTACAAACCGGGCCTAGCCAAAAACATTCAGTACTTC. Amino acids: CASSYKPGLAKNIQYF.

The genes are TRBV7-9 and TRBJ2-3; 9 bases line up with TRBD2. CDR3 length: 17 amino acids. Germline CDR1 is SEHNR and CDR2 is FQNEAQ (reference sequence). Unmatched junction bases numbered 9, after V lost 5 bases and J lost 0 bases. CDR3 bases: TGTGCCAGCAGCCGCGTATTGAGCGGGGGGAGCACAGATACGCAGTATTTT. It translates to CASSRVLSGGSTDTQYF.

This clonotype was observed many times. The chain uses TRBV5-4 and TRBJ2-1, with 7 bases aligning to TRBD2. This CDR3 comprises 15 residues. CDR1 SGHNT and CDR2 YYREEE come from the germline V gene (reference sequence). J gave up 0 bases and V 5 bases, and 5 bases lay outside the gene matches. Written as DNA, the CDR3 is TGTGCCAGCAGAGCGGGAACGCTCTCCTACAATGAGCAGTTCTTC. It yields the protein CASRAGTLSYNEQFF.

The DNA for the CDR3 is TGCAGTGCTCGTCGACAACCCGAAGGGGAGACCCAGTACTTC. This sequence encodes CSARRQPEGETQYF. V is TRBV20-1 and J is TRBJ2-5; the D is unclear. The CDR3 consists of 14 residues. Looked up from germline, CDR1 is DFQATT and CDR2 is SNEGSKA (reference sequence). The germline V and J ends were trimmed by 5 bases and 5 bases, with 18 bases remaining between them.

This clonotype was counted at least ten times. This chain uses TRBV7-2 with TRBJ1-3; no definite D call. From germline, CDR1 is SGHTA and CDR2 FQGNSA. The CDR3 length is 13 residues. Trimming removed 2 bases from V and 4 bases from J, with 6 bases in between. CDR3 amino acids: CASSLSWGNTIYF. The CDR3 nucleotides read TGTGCCAGCAGCTTATCTTGGGGAAACACCATATATTTT. The entire variable domain, with the rest obtained from reference TRBV7-2 and TRBJ1-3, is as follows: GAGVSQSPSNKVTEKGKDVELRCDPISGHTALYWYRQSLGQGLEFLIYFQGNSAPDKSGLPSDRFSAERTGGSVSTLTIQRTQQEDSAVYLCASSLSWGNTIYFGEGSWLTVV.

This clonotype came up a few times. The chain has TRBV7-2 and TRBJ2-3, with 13 bases that match TRBD2. The CDR3 length is 15 residues. Germline V gene sequence: CDR1 SGHTA, CDR2 FQGNSA. V shed 3 bases and J 6 bases; nucleotides not matched to a gene: 3. The CDR3 nucleotides read TGTGCCAGCAGCTTTGGACTAGCGGGGGCGGATACGCAGTATTTT. This translates into CASSFGLAGADTQYF.

The table lists this clonotype with many counts. V and J are TRBV7-2 and TRBJ2-3, with no clear D. Trimming shortened V by 4 bases and J by 0 bases, and 2 bases separated the two germline ends. Germline lookup yields CDR1 SGHTA and CDR2 FQGNSA. The CDR3 is made up of 12 amino acids. The CDR3 sequence: CASSYSTDTQYF. The CDR3 DNA reads TGTGCCAGCAGCTACAGCACAGATACGCAGTATTTT. Together with reference TRBV7-2 and TRBJ2-3, the CDR3 gives the full variable domain: GAGVSQSPSNKVTEKGKDVELRCDPISGHTALYWYRQSLGQGLEFLIYFQGNSAPDKSGLPSDRFSAERTGGSVSTLTIQRTQQEDSAVYLCASSYSTDTQYFGPGTRLTVL.

This clonotype was picked up many times. The chain links TRBV6-2 or TRBV6-3 to TRBJ2-7; a possible D gene is TRBD1 (6 bases). The CDR3 loop spans 19 amino acids. V was pared by 0 bases and J by 0 bases, with 21 bases between. Germline V lookup: CDR1 MNHEY, CDR2 SVGEGT. CDR3: CASSYSTGKGTISSYEQYF. CDR3 nucleotides: TGTGCCAGCAGTTACTCCACAGGGAAGGGGACCATCAGCTCCTACGAGCAGTACTTC.

This sequence joins TRBV5-1 and TRBJ2-3; TRBD2 matches 7 bases. CDR1 and CDR2 (germline): SGHRS, YFSETQ. The CDR3 contains 16 residues. Trimming at V came to 0 bases and at J to 4 bases, leaving 8 bases not matched to a gene. CDR3 region: CASSLGGGSGADTQYF. The DNA of the CDR3 is TGCGCCAGCAGCTTGGGGGGCGGGAGTGGTGCAGATACGCAGTATTTT.

This clonotype has a count of ten or more. The chain links TRBV7-3 to TRBJ2-3; 7 bases match TRBD2. Losses at the gene ends were 5 bases for V and 0 bases for J; bases not matched to a gene: 23. There are 21 residues in the CDR3. Germline CDR1 reads SGHTA; CDR2 reads FQGTGA. In DNA form, the CDR3 reads TGTGCCAGCAGCCACAAACCGACTAGCTTTAACCCCTCTTTCAGCACAGATACGCAGTATTTT. Translating gives CASSHKPTSFNPSFSTDTQYF.

This clonotype occurred many times. The junction does not match germline at one end; this may be a read error. V is TRBV7-8 and J is TRBJ1-5; a weak D match, TRBD1 (5 bases). Germline-derived CDR1 and CDR2 are SGHVS and FQNEAQ. The CDR3 runs 14 residues. The CDR3 DNA reads as TGTGCCAGCACCTTAAGGGCAGGGTACCAGCCCCAGCATTTT. It is translated as CASTLRAGYQPQHF.

This clonotype was seen ten or more times. The chain combines TRBV7-2 with TRBJ2-5, with 8 bases matching TRBD1. The CDR3 is made up of 15 amino acids. CDR1 is SGHTA and CDR2 is FQGNSA in the germline V gene. J gave up 0 bases and V 1 base, and 1 base lay outside the gene matches. The CDR3 DNA is TGTGCCAGCAGCTTAGGGACAGGGAACCAAGAGACCCAGTACTTC. This encodes CASSLGTGNQETQYF. The whole variable domain, filled in from reference TRBV7-2 and TRBJ2-5, reads GAGVSQSPSNKVTEKGKDVELRCDPISGHTALYWYRQSLGQGLEFLIYFQGNSAPDKSGLPSDRFSAERTGGSVSTLTIQRTQQEDSAVYLCASSLGTGNQETQYFGPGTRLLVL.

This clonotype was counted ten times or more. The rearrangement links TRBV7-6 to TRBJ2-2; unclear D gene. V was trimmed by 4 bases and J by 2 bases, leaving 17 bases between them. Germline loops: CDR1 SGHVS, CDR2 FNYEAQ. The CDR3 runs 17 residues. CDR3 DNA sequence: TGTGCCAGCAGCTCAGCGAGGTCGAGCCAAAACACCGGGGAGCTGTTTTTT. It yields the protein CASSSARSSQNTGELFF.